Listed below are T cell receptor beta chains from one sample, sequenced in a study of response to subunit inactivated influenza vaccine. MiXCR, run by TCRdb on the RT-PCR reads, gives a single entry per CDR3 protein. The repertoire holds 500,000 to 600,000 distinct CDR3 sequences, with 12% as singletons. The source material was PBMCs from blood, sampled on the day of vaccination. These receptors were obtained from a man between 50 and 59 years old who received an inactivated influenza vaccine. Both conserved end residues are part of each CDR3. A D gene is named only where the DNA matches it firmly. The size entry is marked missing in some rows and otherwise reads once, few, many or a size class.

d_gene	v_gene	len	abundance	j_gene	CDR3aa	CDR3nt
.	TRBV28	14	few	TRBJ2-5	CASHNRGRQETQYF	TGTGCCAGCCACAACCGGGGAAGGCAAGAGACCCAGTACTTC
TRBD2	TRBV12-3/TRBV12-4	14	few	TRBJ2-7	CASSTSGRMYEQYF	TGTGCCAGCAGTACTAGCGGGAGAATGTACGAGCAGTACTTC
TRBD2	TRBV7-8	18	.	TRBJ2-6	CASSLGILRGAGANVLTF	TGTGCCAGCAGCTTAGGGATTCTTCGGGGGGCTGGGGCCAACGTCCTGACTTTC
.	TRBV15	15	few	TRBJ1-1	CATSRPQGYLTEAFF	TGTGCCACCAGCAGACCTCAGGGTTATCTCACTGAAGCTTTCTTT
TRBD2	TRBV20-1	15	few	TRBJ2-1	CSAERGLAVYNEQFF	TGCAGTGCTGAAAGGGGCCTAGCGGTCTACAATGAGCAGTTCTTC
.	TRBV6-2/TRBV6-3	17	few	TRBJ1-6	CASRSVQRSSYNSPLHF	TGTGCCAGCAGATCCGTACAGCGAAGCTCCTATAATTCACCCCTCCACTTT
TRBD2	TRBV20-1	14	.	TRBJ2-7	CSAKASGRANEQYF	TGCAGTGCAAAAGCTAGCGGGAGGGCCAACGAGCAGTACTTC
TRBD2	TRBV27	14	.	TRBJ2-7	CASSPSGRAYEQYF	TGTGCCAGCAGCCCTAGCGGGAGAGCTTACGAGCAGTACTTC
TRBD2	TRBV10-3	12	few	TRBJ2-7	CAISLGGDEQYF	TGTGCCATCAGCTTGGGGGGGGACGAGCAGTACTTC
TRBD1	TRBV2	16	few	TRBJ2-1	CASMGQLLSSYNEQFF	TGTGCCAGCATGGGACAGCTACTCAGCTCCTACAATGAGCAGTTCTTC